Sequencing of this T cell receptor (beta chain) was carried out in a study of blood T cell repertoires in COVID-19. Study-level information: Samples of COVID-19 (acute and convalescent) were obtained from the United States, Italy and Spain. In each case, the material was cDNA or gDNA derived from T cells, B-cell-depleted T cells, or PBMCs.

Per the study methods: Estimated nucleated cell counts came from reference gene primer amplification. Measured with immunoSEQ multiplex PCR; TCRdb has only the in-frame clones, and not every one. V and J calls and clone size are given by that table; D and trimming were obtained from the DNA. The table includes 300,000 to 400,000 clones, 83% detected once. With V trimmed by 6 bases and J by 6 bases, 13 bases remained unmatched. Germline V CDR1 and CDR2: LNHDA, SQIVND (reference sequence). The CDR3 runs to 16 residues. The sequence was obtained from a man aged 30-40 years with active or convalescent COVID-19. The chain uses TRBV19 and TRBJ1-5, with 8 bases that match TRBD1. The sample taken for sequencing was peripheral blood. CDR3 loop: CASSDRGPPGGQPQHF. The CDR3 DNA is TGTGCCAGTAGCGACAGGGGACCTCCAGGTGGTCAGCCCCAGCATTTT.